This T cell receptor beta chain was recorded in a study of blood T cell repertoires in COVID-19. For the study at large: Samples taken during acute and convalescent COVID-19 were collected in the United States, Italy and Spain.

Original processing notes: Amplification with reference gene primers provided the estimates of nucleated cell counts. Measured with immunoSEQ multiplex PCR; TCRdb has only the in-frame clones, and not every one. Clone size and the V and J calls come from that table; the DNA yielded D and trimming. The data show approximately 240,000 clones, about nine tenths seen once. Self-reported history from a screening survey and questionnaire set each donor's cohort. CDR1 is LNHDA and CDR2 is SQIVND in the germline V gene (reference sequence). The CDR3 sequence is 16 residues long. J was trimmed by 6 bases and V by 0 bases; bases with no gene match: 5.

Sequencing was carried out using PBMCs or T cells enriched from blood (not recorded which). The clonotype originates from a woman under 30 who had recovered from COVID-19. This chain uses TRBV19 with TRBJ2-2; 9 positions match TRBD1. CDR3 in DNA: TGTGCCAGTAGTATAGAAAACAGGGGGCTGGCCGGGGAGCTGTTTTTT. Protein sequence: CASSIENRGLAGELFF.